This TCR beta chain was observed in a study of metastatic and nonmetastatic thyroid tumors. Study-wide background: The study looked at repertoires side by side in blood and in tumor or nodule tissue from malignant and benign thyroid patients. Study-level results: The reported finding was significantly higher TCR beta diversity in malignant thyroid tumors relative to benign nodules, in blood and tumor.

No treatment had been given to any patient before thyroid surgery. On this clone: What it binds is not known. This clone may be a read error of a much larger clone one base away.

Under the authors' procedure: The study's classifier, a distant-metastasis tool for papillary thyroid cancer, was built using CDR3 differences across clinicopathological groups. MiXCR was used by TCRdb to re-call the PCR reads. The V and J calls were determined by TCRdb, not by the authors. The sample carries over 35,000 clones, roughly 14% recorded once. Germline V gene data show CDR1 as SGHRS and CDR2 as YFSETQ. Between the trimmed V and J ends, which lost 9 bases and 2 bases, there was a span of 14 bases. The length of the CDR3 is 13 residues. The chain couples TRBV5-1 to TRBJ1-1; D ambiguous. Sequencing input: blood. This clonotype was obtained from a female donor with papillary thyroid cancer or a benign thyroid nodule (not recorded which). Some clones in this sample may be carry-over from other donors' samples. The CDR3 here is CANTPSPNTEAFF. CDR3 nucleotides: TGCGCCAACACCCCATCCCCCAACACTGAAGCTTTCTTT.